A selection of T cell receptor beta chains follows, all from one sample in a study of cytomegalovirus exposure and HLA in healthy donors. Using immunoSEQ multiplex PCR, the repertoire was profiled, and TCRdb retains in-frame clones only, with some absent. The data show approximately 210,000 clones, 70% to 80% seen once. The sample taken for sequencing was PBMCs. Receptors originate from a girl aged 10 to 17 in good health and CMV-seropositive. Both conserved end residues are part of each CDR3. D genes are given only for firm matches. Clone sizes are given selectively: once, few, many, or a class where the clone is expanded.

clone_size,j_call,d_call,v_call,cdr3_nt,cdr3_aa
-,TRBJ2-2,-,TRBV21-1,TGTGCCAGCAGCAAAGGAGGAGGGCAAACTACGGGCGCGAACACCGGGGAGCTGTTTTTT,CASSKGGGQTTGANTGELFF
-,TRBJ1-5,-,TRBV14,TGTGCCAGCACCAAGGACAGTCGGGGCAATCAGCCCCAGCATTTT,CASTKDSRGNQPQHF
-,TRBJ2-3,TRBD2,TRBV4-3,TGCGCCAGCAGCACCCTTCGGGAGGCGGGAGGCGCTGATACGCAGTATTTT,CASSTLREAGGADTQYF
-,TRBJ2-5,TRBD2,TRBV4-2,TGTGCCAGCAGCCAAGGCCGTCTTTTTAGCGGGGGGGCCGAAGAGACCCAGTACTTC,CASSQGRLFSGGAEETQYF
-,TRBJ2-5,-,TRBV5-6,TGTGCCAGCAGCTTCCCCCCGAGGCCCCAAGAGACCCAGTACTTC,CASSFPPRPQETQYF
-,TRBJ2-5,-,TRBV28,TGTGCCAGCAGTTCCTCAGCGACCGCCCAAGAGACCCAGTACTTC,CASSSSATAQETQYF
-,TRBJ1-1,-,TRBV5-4,TGTGCCAGCAGCCCGGAACAGGGAAGCACTGAAGCTTTCTTT,CASSPEQGSTEAFF
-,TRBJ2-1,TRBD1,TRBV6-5,TGTGCCAGCAGTTATGCAGGGGGCGCGGGTGGGCAGTTCTTC,CASSYAGGAGGQFF
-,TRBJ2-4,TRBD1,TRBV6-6,TGTGCCAGCAGCCGTACAGGGGCATATGCCAAAAACATTCAGTACTTC,CASSRTGAYAKNIQYF
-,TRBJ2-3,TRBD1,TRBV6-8,TGTGCCAGCAGATTCTTTGGGACAGGGATGTCAAATACGCAGTATTTT,CASRFFGTGMSNTQYF
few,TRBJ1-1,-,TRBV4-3,TGCGCCAGCAGCCAGGGTATTGACGGGACTGAAGCTTTCTTT,CASSQGIDGTEAFF
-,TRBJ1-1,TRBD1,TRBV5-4,TGTGCCAGCAGCAAACAAGAAACAGGGGCGGGCGAGGTAGTCTTT,CASSKQETGAGEVVF
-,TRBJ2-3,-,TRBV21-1,TGTGCCAGCAGCAAGGCCAGGGGCACAGATACGCAGTATTTT,CASSKARGTDTQYF
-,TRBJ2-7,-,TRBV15,TGTGCCACCAGCAGAGATGGACTCGAGCAGTACTTC,CATSRDGLEQYF
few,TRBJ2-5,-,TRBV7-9,TGTGCCAGCAGCCCCCTATACGGGACCCAGTACTTC,CASSPLYGTQYF
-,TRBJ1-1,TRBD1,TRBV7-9,TGTGCCAGCAGCTTAGACAGGGGGCACTCTGAAGCTTTCTTT,CASSLDRGHSEAFF
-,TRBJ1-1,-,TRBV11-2,TGTGCCAGTCGTAAACAGAACACTGAAGCTTTCTTT,CASRKQNTEAFF